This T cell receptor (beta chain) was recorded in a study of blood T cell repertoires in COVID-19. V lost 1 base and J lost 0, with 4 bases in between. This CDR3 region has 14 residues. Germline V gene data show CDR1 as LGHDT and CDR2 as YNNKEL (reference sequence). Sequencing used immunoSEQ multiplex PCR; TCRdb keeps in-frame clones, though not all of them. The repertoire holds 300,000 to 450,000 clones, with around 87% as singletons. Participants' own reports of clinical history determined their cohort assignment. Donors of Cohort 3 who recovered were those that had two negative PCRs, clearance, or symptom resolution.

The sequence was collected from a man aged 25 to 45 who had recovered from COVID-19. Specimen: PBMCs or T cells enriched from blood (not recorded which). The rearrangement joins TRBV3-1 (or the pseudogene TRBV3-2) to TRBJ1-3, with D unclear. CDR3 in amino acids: CASSQALSGNTIYF. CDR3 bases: TGTGCCAGCAGCCAAGCCCTCTCTGGAAACACCATATATTTT.